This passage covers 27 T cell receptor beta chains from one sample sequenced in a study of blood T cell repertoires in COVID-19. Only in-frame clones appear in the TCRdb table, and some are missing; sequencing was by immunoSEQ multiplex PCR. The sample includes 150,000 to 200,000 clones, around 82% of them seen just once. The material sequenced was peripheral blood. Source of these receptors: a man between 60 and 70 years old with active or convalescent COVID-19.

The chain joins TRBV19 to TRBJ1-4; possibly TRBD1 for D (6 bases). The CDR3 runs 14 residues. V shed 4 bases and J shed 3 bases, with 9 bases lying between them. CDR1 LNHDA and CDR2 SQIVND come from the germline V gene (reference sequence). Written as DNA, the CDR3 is TGTGCCAGTAGTAAGACAGGACCTAATGAAAAACTGTTTTTT. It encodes CASSKTGPNEKLFF.

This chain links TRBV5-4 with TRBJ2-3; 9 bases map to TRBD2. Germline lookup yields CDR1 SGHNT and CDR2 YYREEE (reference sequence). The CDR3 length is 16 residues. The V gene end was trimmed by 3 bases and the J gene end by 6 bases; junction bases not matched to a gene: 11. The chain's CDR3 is CASSSFGSGSWDTQYF. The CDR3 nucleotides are TGTGCCAGCAGCTCCTTCGGTAGCGGGAGTTGGGATACGCAGTATTTT.

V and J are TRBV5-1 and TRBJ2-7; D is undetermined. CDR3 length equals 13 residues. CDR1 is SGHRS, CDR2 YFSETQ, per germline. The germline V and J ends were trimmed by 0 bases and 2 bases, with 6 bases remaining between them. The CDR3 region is CASSLGYTYEQYF. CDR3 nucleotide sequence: TGCGCCAGCAGCTTGGGGTACACCTACGAGCAGTACTTC.

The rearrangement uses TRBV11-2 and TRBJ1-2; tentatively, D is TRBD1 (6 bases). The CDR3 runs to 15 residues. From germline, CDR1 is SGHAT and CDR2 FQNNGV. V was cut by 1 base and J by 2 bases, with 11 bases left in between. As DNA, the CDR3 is TGTGCCAGCAGCTTAGTAGTTGGACAGAACTATGGCTACACCTTC. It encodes CASSLVVGQNYGYTF.

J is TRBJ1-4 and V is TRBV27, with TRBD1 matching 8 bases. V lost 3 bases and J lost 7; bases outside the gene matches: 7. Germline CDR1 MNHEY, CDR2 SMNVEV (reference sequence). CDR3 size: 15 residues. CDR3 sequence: CASSFTPDRVEKLFF. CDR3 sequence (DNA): TGTGCCAGCAGTTTTACCCCGGACAGGGTTGAAAAACTGTTTTTT. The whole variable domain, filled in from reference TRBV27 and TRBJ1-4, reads EAQVTQNPRYLITVTGKKLTVTCSQNMNHEYMSWYRQDPGLGLRQIYYSMNVEVTDKGDVPEGYKVSRKEKRNFPLILESPSPNQTSLYFCASSFTPDRVEKLFFGSGTQLSVL.

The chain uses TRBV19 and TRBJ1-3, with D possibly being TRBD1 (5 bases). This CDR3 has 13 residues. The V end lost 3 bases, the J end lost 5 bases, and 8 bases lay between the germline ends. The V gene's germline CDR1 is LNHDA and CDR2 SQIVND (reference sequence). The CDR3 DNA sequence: TGTGCCAGTAGTATGCAGGGCCGAAACACCATATATTTT. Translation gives CASSMQGRNTIYF.

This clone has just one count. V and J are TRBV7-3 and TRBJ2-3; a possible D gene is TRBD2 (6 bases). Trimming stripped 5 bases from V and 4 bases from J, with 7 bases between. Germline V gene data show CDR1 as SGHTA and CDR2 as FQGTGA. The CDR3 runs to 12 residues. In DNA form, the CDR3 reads TGTGCCAGCAGCCGGGGGTCAGATACGCAGTATTTT. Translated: CASSRGSDTQYF.

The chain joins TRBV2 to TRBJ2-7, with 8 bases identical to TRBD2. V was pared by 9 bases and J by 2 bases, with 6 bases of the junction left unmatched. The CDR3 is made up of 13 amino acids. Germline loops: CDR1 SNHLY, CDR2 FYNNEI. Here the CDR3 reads CASAERETYEQYF. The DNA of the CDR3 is TGTGCCAGTGCAGAGCGGGAGACCTACGAGCAGTACTTC.

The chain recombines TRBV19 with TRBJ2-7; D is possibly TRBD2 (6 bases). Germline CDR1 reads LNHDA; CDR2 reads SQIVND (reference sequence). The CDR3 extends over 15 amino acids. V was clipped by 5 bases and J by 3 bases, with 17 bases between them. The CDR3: CASSFRQLGGYEQYF. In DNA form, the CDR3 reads TGTGCCAGTAGTTTCAGACAGCTCGGGGGCTACGAGCAGTACTTC. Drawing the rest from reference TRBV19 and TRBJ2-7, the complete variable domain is DGGITQSPKYLFRKEGQNVTLSCEQNLNHDAMYWYRQDPGQGLRLIYYSQIVNDFQKGDIAEGYSVSREKKESFPLTVTSAQKNPTAFYLCASSFRQLGGYEQYFGPGTRLTVT.

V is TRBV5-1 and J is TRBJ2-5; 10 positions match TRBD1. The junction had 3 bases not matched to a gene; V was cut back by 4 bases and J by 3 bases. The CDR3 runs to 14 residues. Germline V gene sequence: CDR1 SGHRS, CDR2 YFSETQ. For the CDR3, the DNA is TGCGCCAGCAGCCCGGGGACAGGGGAAGAGACCCAGTACTTC. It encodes CASSPGTGEETQYF.

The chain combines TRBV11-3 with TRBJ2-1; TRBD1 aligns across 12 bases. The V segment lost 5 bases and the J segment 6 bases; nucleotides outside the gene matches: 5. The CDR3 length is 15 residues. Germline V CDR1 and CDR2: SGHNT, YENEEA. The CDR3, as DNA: TGTGCCAGCAGCACGGGGGACAGGGGGCGCAATGAGCAGTTCTTC. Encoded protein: CASSTGDRGRNEQFF.

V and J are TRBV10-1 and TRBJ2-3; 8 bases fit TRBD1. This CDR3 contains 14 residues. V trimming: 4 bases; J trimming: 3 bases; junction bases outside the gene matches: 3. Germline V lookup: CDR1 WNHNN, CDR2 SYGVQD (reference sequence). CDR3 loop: CASSADRETDTQYF. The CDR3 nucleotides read TGCGCCAGCAGTGCGGACAGGGAGACAGATACGCAGTATTTT.

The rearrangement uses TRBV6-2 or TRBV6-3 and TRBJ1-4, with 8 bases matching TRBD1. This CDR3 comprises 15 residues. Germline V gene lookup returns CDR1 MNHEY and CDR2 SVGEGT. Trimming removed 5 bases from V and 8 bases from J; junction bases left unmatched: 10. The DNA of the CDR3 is TGTGCCAGCAGTACTCTACGGGGGACAGGCGAAAAACTGTTTTTT. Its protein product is CASSTLRGTGEKLFF.

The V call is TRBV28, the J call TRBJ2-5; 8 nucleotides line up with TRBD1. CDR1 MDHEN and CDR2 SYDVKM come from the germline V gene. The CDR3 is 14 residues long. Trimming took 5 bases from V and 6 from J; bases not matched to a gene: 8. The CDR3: CASSPDRGGKTQYF. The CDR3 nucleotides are TGTGCCAGCAGTCCTGACAGGGGTGGAAAGACCCAGTACTTC.

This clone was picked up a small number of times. DNA of the CDR3: TGTGCCAGCAGTTTAGGACAGGTCGATGGCTACACCTTC. Amino acids: CASSLGQVDGYTF. The chain employs TRBV12-3 or TRBV12-4 and TRBJ1-2, with D possibly matching TRBD1 (6 bases). V was pared by 1 base and J by 6 bases, with 9 bases between. The CDR3 runs to 13 residues.

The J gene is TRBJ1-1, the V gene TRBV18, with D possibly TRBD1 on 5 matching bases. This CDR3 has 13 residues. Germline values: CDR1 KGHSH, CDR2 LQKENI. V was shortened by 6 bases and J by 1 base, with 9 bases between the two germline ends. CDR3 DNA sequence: TGTGCCAGCTCGGGGCAGCAGAACACTGAAGCTTTCTTT. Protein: CASSGQQNTEAFF.

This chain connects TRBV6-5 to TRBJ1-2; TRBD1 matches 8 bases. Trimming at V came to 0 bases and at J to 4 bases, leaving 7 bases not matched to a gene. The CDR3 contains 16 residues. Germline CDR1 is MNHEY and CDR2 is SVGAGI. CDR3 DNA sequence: TGTGCCAGCAGTTACTCGATTTGGGACAGGATCTATGGCTACACCTTC. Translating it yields CASSYSIWDRIYGYTF.

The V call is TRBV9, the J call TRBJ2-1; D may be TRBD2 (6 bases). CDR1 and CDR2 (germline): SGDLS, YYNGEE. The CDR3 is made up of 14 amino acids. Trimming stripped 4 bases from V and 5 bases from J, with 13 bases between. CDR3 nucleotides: TGTGCCAGCAGCCTTGGGACTTCAAACAATGAGCAGTTCTTC. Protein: CASSLGTSNNEQFF.

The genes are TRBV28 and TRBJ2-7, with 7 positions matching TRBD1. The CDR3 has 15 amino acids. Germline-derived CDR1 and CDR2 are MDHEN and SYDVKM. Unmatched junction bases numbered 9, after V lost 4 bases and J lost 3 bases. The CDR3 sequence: CASSSPGQAFYEQYF. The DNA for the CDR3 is TGTGCCAGCAGTTCGCCCGGACAGGCTTTCTACGAGCAGTACTTC.

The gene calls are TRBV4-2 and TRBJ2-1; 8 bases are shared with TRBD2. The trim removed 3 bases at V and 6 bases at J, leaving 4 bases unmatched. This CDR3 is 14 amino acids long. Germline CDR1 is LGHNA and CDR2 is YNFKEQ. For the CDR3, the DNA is TGTGCCAGCAGCCATGGCGGGGGGCTCAATGAGCAGTTCTTC. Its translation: CASSHGGGLNEQFF.

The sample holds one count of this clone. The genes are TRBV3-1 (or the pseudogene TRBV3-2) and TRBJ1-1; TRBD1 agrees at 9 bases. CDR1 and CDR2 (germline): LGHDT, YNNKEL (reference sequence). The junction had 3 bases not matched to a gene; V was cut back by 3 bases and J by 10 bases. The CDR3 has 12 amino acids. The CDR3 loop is CASSQGTGIAFF. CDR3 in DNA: TGTGCCAGCAGCCAGGGGACAGGGATAGCTTTCTTT.

In DNA, the CDR3 is TGTGCCAGCAGCCTTGGACTAGCGGGGGGCACAGATACGCAGTATTTT. Residues: CASSLGLAGGTDTQYF. The chain links TRBV11-2 to TRBJ2-3; TRBD2 aligns across 13 bases. The CDR3 totals 16 residues. Germline CDR1 reads SGHAT; CDR2 reads FQNNGV. Trimming removed 5 bases from V and 1 base from J; junction bases left unmatched: 3.

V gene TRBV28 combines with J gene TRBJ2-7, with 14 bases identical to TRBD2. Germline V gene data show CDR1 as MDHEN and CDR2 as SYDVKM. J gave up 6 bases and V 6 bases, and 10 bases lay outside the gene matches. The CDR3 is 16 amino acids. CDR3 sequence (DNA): TGTGCCAGCAGCCCGCCGGGACTAGCGGGAGTGGGCGAGCAGTACTTC. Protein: CASSPPGLAGVGEQYF.

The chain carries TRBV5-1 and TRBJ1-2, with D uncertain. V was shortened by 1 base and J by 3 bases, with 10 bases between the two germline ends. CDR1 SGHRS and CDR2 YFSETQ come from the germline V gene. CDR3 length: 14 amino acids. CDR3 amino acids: CASSLRGGDYGYTF. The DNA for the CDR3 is TGCGCCAGCAGCTTGCGTGGAGGCGACTATGGCTACACCTTC.

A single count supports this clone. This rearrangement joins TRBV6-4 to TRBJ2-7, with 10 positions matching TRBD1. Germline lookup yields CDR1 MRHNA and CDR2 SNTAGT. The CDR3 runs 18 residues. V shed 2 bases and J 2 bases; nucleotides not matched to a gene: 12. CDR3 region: CASSDIGCETGGTYEQYF. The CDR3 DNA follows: TGTGCCAGCAGTGACATCGGGTGTGAGACAGGGGGCACCTACGAGCAGTACTTC.

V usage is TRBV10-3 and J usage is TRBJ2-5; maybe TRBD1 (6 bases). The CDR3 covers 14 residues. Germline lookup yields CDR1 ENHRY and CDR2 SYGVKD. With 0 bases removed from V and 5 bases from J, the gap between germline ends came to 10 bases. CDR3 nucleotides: TGTGCCATCAGTGAGTCGAACGGACAGGAGACCCAGTACTTC. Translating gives CAISESNGQETQYF.

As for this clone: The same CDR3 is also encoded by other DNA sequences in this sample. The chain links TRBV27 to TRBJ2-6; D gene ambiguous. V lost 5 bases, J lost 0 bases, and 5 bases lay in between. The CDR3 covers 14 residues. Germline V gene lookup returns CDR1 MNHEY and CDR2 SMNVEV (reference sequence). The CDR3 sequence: CASSPLSGANVLTF. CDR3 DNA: TGTGCCAGCAGTCCTCTCTCTGGGGCCAACGTCCTGACTTTC. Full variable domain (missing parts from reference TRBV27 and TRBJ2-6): EAQVTQNPRYLITVTGKKLTVTCSQNMNHEYMSWYRQDPGLGLRQIYYSMNVEVTDKGDVPEGYKVSRKEKRNFPLILESPSPNQTSLYFCASSPLSGANVLTFGAGSRLTVL.